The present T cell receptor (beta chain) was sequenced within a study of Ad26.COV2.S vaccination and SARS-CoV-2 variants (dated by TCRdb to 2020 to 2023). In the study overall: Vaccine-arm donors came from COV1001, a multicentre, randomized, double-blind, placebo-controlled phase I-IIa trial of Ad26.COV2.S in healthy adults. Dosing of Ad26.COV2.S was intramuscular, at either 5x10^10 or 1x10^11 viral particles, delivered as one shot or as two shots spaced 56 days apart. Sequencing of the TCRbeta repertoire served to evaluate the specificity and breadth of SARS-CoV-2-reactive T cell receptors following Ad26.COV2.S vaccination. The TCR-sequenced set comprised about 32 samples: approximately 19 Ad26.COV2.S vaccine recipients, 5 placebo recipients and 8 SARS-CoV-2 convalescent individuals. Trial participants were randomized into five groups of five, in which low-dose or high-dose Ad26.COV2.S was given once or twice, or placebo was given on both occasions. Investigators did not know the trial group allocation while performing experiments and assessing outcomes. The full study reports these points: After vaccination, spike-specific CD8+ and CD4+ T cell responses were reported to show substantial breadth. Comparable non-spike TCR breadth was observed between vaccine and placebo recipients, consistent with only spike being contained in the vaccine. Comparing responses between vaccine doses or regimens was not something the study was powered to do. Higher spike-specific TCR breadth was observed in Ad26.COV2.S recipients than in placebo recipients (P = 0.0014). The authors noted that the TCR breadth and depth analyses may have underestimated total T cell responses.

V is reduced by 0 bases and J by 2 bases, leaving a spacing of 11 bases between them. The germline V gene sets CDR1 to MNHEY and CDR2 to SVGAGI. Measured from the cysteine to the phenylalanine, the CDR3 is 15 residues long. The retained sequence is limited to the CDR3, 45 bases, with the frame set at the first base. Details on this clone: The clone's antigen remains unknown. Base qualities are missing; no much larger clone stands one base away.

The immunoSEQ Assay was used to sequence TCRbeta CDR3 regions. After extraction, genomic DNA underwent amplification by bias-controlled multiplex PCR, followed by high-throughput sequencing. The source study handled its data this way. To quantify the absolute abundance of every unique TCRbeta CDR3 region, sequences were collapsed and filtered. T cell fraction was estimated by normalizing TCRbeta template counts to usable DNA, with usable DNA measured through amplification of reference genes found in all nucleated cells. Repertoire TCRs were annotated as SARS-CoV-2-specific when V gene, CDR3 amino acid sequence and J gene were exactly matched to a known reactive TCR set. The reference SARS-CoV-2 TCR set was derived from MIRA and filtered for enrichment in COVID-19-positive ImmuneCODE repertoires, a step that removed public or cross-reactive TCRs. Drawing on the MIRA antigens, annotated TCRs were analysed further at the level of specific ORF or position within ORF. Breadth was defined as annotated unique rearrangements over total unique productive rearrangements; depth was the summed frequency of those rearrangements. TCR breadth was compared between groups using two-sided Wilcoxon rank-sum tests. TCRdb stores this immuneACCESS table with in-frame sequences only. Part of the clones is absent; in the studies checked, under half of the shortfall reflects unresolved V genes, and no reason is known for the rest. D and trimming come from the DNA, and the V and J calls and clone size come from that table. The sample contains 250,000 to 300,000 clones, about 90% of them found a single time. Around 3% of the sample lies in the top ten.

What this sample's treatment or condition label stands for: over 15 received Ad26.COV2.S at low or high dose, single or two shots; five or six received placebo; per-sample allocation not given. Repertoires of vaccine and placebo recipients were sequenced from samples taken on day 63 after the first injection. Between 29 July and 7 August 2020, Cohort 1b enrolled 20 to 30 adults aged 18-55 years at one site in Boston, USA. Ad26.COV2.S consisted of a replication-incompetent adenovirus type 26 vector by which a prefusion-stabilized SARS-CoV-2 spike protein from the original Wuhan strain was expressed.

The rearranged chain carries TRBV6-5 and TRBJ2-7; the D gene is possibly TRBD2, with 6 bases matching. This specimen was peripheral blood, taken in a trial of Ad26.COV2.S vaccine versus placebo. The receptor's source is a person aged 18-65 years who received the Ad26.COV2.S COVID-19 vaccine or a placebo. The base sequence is TGTGCCAGCAGTTACTCAATACTAGCCGCCTACGAGCAGTACTTC. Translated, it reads CASSYSILAAYEQYF.